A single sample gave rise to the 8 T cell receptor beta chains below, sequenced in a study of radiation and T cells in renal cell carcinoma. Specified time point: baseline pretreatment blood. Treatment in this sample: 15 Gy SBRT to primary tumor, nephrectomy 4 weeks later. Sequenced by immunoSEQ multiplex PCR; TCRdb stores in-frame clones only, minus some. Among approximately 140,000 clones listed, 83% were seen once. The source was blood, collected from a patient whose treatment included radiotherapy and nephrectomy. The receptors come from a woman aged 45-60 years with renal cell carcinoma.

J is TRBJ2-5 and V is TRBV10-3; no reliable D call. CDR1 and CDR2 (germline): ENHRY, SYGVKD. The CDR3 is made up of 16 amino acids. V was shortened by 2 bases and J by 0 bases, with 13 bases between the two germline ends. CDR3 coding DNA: TGTGCCATCAGTGAGCGGAACCCAGTTTACCAAGAGACCCAGTACTTC. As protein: CAISERNPVYQETQYF.

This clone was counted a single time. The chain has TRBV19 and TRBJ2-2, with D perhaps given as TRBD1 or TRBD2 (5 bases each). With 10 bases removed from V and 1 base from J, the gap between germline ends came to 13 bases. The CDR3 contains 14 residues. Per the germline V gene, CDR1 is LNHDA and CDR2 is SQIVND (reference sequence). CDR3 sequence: CATLGDRNTGELFF. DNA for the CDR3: TGTGCCACCCTGGGAGACAGGAACACCGGGGAGCTGTTTTTT. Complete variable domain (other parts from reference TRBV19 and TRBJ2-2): DGGITQSPKYLFRKEGQNVTLSCEQNLNHDAMYWYRQDPGQGLRLIYYSQIVNDFQKGDIAEGYSVSREKKESFPLTVTSAQKNPTAFYLCATLGDRNTGELFFGEGSRLTVL.

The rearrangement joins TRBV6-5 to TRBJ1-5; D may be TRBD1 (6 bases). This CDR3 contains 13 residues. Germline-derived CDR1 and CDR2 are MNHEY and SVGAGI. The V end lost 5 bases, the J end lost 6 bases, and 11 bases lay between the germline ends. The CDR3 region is CASSQTGTQPQHF. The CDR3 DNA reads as TGTGCCAGCAGTCAAACAGGGACTCAGCCCCAGCATTTT.

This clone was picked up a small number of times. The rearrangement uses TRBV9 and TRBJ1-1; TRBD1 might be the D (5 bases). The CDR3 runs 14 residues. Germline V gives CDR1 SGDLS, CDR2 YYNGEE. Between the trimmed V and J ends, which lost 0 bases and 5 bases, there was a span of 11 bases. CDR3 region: CASSVDSRGTEAFF. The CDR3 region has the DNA TGTGCCAGCAGCGTAGACTCGCGGGGGACTGAAGCTTTCTTT.

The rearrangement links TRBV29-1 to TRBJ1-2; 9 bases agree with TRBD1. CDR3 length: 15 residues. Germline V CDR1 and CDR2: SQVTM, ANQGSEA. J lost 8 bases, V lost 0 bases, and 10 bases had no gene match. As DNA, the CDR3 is TGCAGCGTTGAAGATCGCAACAGGGGGCGAGAGGGCTACACCTTC. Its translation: CSVEDRNRGREGYTF.

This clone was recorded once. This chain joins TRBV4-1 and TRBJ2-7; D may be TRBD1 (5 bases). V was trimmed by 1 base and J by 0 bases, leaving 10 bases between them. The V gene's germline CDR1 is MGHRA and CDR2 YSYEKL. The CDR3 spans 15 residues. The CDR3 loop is CASSQGFQGSYEQYF. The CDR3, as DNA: TGCGCCAGCAGCCAAGGGTTTCAGGGCTCCTACGAGCAGTACTTC.

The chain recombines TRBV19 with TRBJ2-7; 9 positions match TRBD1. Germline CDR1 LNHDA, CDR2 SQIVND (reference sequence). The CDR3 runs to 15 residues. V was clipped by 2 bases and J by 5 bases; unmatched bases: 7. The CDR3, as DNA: TGTGCCAGTAGTATACCCGGGACAGGGTTCAACGAGCAGTACTTC. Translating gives CASSIPGTGFNEQYF. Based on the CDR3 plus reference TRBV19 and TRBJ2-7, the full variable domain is DGGITQSPKYLFRKEGQNVTLSCEQNLNHDAMYWYRQDPGQGLRLIYYSQIVNDFQKGDIAEGYSVSREKKESFPLTVTSAQKNPTAFYLCASSIPGTGFNEQYFGPGTRLTVT.

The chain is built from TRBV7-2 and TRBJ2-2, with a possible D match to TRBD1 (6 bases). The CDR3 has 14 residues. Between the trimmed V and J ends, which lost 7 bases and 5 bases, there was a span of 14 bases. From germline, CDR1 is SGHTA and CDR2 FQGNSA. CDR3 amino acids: CASTRTARTGELFF. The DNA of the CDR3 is TGTGCCAGCACCCGGACAGCGAGAACCGGGGAGCTGTTTTTT.